This T cell receptor beta chain was recorded in a study of PD-L1 blockade in urothelial cancer (dated by TCRdb to 2016 to 2017). Regarding the research as a whole: Therapy was started in the mid-2010s for all patients, and atezolizumab 1,200 mg was administered intravenously every 3 weeks. About 90% of the 29 patients were males with bladder-origin urothelial cancer, and about 65% of the roughly 30 reported a prior smoking history. Patients had an ECOG performance status of 0 or 1 and had received between 0 and 3 prior chemotherapy regimens. Blood samples were analyzed at two time points: 3 weeks after treatment start (second dose) and 6 weeks after treatment start. Blood samples gave median yields of around 140,000 T cells and 82,636 unique TCRs, along with a median clonality of 0.080. Somatic, immune and clinical correlates of response to PD-L1 blockade with atezolizumab in urothelial cancer were the focus of an exploratory multi-omic analysis. Pretreatment tumor samples, along with matched peripheral blood serially collected before and after atezolizumab treatment, were subjected to TCR sequencing. Durable clinical benefit was defined as a progression-free survival longer than 6 months, and TCR features were additionally tested against progression-free survival and overall survival. In the same patients, whole exome sequencing and RNA sequencing of pretreatment tumors were performed in addition to TCR sequencing. About 10 patients achieved durable clinical benefit and some 21 did not. Pretreatment blood TCR-seq was available for about 30 patients, at least one posttreatment blood collection was obtained for approximately 25 patients, and tumor TCR-seq was available for approximately 25 patients. Findings and caveats that apply to the study as a whole: Because the sample size was small (n ≈ 28) and many of the analyses were exploratory, the results are meant to be hypothesis-generating. A pretreatment peripheral blood TCR clonality below the median was linked to improved progression-free and overall survival. Patients with durable benefit showed greater expansion of tumor-associated TCR clones in peripheral blood 3 weeks after starting treatment (n ≈ 20, p = 0.022).

CDR1 and CDR2, per the germline V gene, are SGHTA and FQGNSA. From the cysteine through the phenylalanine, the CDR3 covers 16 amino acids. Left in the record is the CDR3 DNA by itself, 48 bases read in frame from the first base. V loses 2 bases at its end and J loses 7 bases; junction bases beyond the gene matches: 10. Each PCR received spiked-in synthetic TCR analog templates so that absolute template abundance could be estimated from read counts. TCRbeta CDR3 regions were amplified from genomic DNA with bias-controlled V and J gene primers using the immunoSEQ assay. Sequencing of rearranged TCRbeta segments was performed at approximately 20X coverage. The authors' analysis ran thus. Sequencing errors were corrected by clustering, and CDR3s were annotated against IMGT so that V, D and J genes could be assigned. Downstream analyses used only productive TCRbeta rearrangements and left out out-of-frame or stop-codon sequences. Clonality was calculated as one minus the Shannon entropy normalized by the log of the number of unique productive sequences. Clones differing between time points or between blood and tumor were identified by Fisher's exact test with Benjamini-Hochberg correction at adjusted p below 0.01. Held by TCRdb, this immuneACCESS table contains in-frame sequences only and omits some clones. Under half of the omission traces to an unresolved V gene where checked; the cause of the rest is unknown. V and J calls plus clone size are reproduced from that table; the DNA served to infer D and trimming. This sample gives about 51,000 clones in total; about 86% of them show up just once. Of the sample, under 20% is held by the ten largest clones.

The cohort included 25 to 30 patients with locally advanced or metastatic urothelial carcinoma who were treated at Memorial Sloan Kettering on a trial protocol. Peripheral blood mononuclear cells were collected from each patient pretreatment and during treatment, giving between 1 and 8 total time points per patient. The Qiagen DNeasy Blood extraction kit was used to purify genomic DNA from total PBMCs and tumor samples. PBMCs were collected pretreatment and during treatment and were isolated and stored as previously described. About this clone itself: Its antigen remains unidentified. Base quality data are lacking; no much larger clone is found one base away.

The V gene is TRBV7-2 and the J gene is TRBJ2-1; a stretch of 8 junction bases matches TRBD2. The TCR comes from a man between 60 and 70 years old with urothelial cancer. Material: PBMCs, obtained around atezolizumab (anti-PD-L1) treatment. The DNA reads as follows: TGTGCCAGCAGCTTACCCCTAGCGGGCACGATAAATGAGCAGTTCTTC. This codes for CASSLPLAGTINEQFF.